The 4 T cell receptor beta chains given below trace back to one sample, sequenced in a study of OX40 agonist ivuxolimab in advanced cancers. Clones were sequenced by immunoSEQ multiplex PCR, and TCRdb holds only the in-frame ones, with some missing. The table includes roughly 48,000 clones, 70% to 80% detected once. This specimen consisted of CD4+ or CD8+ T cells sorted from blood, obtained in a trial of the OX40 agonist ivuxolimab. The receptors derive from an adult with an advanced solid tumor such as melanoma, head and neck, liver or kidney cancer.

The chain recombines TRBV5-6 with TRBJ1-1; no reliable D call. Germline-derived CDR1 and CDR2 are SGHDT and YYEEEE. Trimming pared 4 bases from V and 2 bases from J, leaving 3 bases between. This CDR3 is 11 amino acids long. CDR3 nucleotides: TGTGCCAGCAGCCTAAACACTGAAGCTTTCTTT. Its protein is CASSLNTEAFF. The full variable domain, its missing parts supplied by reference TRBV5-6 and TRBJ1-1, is DAGVTQSPTHLIKTRGQQVTLRCSPKSGHDTVSWYQQALGQGPQFIFQYYEEEERQRGNFPDRFSGHQFPNYSSELNVNALLLGDSALYLCASSLNTEAFFGQGTRLTVV.

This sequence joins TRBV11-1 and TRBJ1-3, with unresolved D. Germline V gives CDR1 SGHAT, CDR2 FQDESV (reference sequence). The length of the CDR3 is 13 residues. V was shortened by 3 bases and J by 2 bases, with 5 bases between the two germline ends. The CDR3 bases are TGTGCCAGCAGCTTGAGCACTGGAAACACCATATATTTT. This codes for CASSLSTGNTIYF.

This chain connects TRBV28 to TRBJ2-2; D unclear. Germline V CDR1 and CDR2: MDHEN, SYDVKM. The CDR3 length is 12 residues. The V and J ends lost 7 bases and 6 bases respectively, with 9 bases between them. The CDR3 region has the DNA TGTGCCAGCATAAATGGCCCCGGGGAGCTGTTTTTT. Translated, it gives CASINGPGELFF.

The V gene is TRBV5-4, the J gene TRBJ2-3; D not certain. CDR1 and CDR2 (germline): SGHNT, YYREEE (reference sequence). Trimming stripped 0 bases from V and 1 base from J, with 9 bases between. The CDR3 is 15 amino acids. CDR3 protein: CASSLEAVRTDTQYF. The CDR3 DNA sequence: TGTGCCAGCAGCTTGGAAGCCGTTCGCACAGATACGCAGTATTTT.